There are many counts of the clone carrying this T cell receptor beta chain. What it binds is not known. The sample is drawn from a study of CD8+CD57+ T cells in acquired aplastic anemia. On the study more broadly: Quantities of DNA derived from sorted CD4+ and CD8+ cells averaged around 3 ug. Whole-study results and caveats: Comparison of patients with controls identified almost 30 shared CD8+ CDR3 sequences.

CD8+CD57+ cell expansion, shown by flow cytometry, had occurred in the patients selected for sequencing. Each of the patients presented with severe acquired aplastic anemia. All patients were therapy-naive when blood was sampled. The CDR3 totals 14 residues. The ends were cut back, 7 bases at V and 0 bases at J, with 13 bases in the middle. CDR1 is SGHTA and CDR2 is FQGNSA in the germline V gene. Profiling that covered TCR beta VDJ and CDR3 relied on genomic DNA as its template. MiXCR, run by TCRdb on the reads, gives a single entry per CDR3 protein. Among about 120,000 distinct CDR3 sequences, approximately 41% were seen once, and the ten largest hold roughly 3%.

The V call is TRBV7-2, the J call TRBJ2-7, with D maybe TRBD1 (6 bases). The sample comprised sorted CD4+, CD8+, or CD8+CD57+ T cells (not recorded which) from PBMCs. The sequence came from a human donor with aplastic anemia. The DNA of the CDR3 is TGTGCCAGCACCTCGAACAGGGTCTCCTACGAGCAGTACTTC. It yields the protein CASTSNRVSYEQYF.